Given below is one T cell receptor (beta chain) in context. Antigen: not known. The record originates from a study of beta chain features in type 1 diabetes. Points from the study as a whole: Healthy donors had naive, central memory and Treg TCRB repertoires that appeared less similar than those seen among patients. Fewer insertions but more deletions were seen at VDJ junctions in type 1 diabetes patients.

Of the isolated RNA, all was reverse transcribed, and so the sequenced material was expressed TCRB transcripts. The table came from immunoSEQ multiplex PCR; TCRdb's copy has only in-frame clones and leaves some out. The sample yields hundreds of thousands of clones, roughly 12% seen once. Purity (above 98%) was reached by all sorted populations. CDR1 is GTSNPN and CDR2 is SVGIG in the germline V gene (reference sequence). Trimming cost V 0 bases and J 2 bases, with 8 bases left between them. CDR3 length equals 13 residues. Sequencing input: naive CD4+ T cells from blood. The receptor was isolated from a man aged 18 to 30 in good health. The chain is built from TRBV30 and TRBJ2-7; D might be TRBD2 (5 bases). CDR3 DNA sequence: TGTGCCTGGAGTGTACTAGGCCCCTACGAGCAGTACTTC. Translation: CAWSVLGPYEQYF.